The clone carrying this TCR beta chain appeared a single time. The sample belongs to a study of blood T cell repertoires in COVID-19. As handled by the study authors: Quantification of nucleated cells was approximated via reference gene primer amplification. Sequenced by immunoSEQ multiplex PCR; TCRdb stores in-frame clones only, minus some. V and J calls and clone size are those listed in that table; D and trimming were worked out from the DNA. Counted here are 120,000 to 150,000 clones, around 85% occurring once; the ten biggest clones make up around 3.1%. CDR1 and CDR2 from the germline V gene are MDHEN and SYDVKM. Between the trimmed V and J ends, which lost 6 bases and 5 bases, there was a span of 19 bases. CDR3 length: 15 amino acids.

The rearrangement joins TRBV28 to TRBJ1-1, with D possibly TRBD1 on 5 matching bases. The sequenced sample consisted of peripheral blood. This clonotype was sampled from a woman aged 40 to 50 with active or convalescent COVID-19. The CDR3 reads CASSLRGGGATEAFF. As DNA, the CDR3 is TGTGCCAGCAGCCTCCGGGGTGGAGGGGCTACTGAAGCTTTCTTT.